Reported below is one TCR beta chain. A read error may produce the germline difference seen at one junction end. Produced via immunoSEQ multiplex PCR; TCRdb's table is partial and in-frame only. Among approximately 140,000 clones listed, less than 90% were seen once. The CDR3 contains 13 residues. Germline V gene data show CDR1 as LGHDT and CDR2 as YNNKEL (reference sequence). The data were obtained in a study of control samples from healthy donors and cancer patients. The rearrangement joins TRBV3-1 (or the pseudogene TRBV3-2) to TRBJ1-1; no clear D gene. This TCR derives from a woman aged 25 to 39 in good health. Sequencing used blood. CDR3 residues: CASSQVSSTEAFF. The CDR3, as DNA: TGTGCCAGCAGCCAAGTATCTTCCACTGAGGCTTTCTTT.